This is a list of T cell receptor beta chains from one sample in a study of T cell changes during pregnancy in multiple sclerosis. Only in-frame clones appear in the TCRdb table, and some are missing; sequencing was by immunoSEQ multiplex PCR. This table has approximately 60,000 clones, 90% appearing once. Sequenced material: peripheral blood, taken in the third trimester of pregnancy. The origin of the receptors is a female donor in good health, enrolled as a control in a pregnancy study. Both conserved end residues are part of each CDR3. Fields, in order: CDR3 DNA, CDR3 protein, clone size, J gene, D gene, V gene. A D gene is named only where the DNA matches it firmly. Some rows mark clone size as missing; the rest say once, few, many or name a class of expanded clone.

DNA: TGTGCCTGGAGTCCCCGGGACAGGGGAAGCCCAGATACGCAGTATTTT
CDR3: CAWSPRDRGSPDTQYF
size: -
J: TRBJ2-3
D: TRBD1
V: TRBV30

DNA: TGTGCCAGCAGTGGCGACAGGGTGAATGGCTACACCTTC
CDR3: CASSGDRVNGYTF
size: -
J: TRBJ1-2
D: TRBD1
V: TRBV6-1

DNA: TGTGCCAGCAGACCCGAACAGGGTTATGGCTACACCTTC
CDR3: CASRPEQGYGYTF
size: few
J: TRBJ1-2
D: -
V: TRBV2

DNA: TGCGCCAGCAGTATCGACAGGGGATTCTCCTACGAGCAGTACTTC
CDR3: CASSIDRGFSYEQYF
size: -
J: TRBJ2-7
D: TRBD1
V: TRBV10-2

DNA: TGTGCCAGCAGCGCCGAGACAGGGTCGCTCACTGAAGCTTTCTTT
CDR3: CASSAETGSLTEAFF
size: -
J: TRBJ1-1
D: TRBD1
V: TRBV4-2

DNA: TGTGCCTGCCGCCTGCGGGGGAAGGACAATCAGCCCCAGCATTTT
CDR3: CACRLRGKDNQPQHF
size: once
J: TRBJ1-5
D: -
V: TRBV30

DNA: TGTGCCAGCAGCGTAGGGGCGGGAGGGTCAAATGAGCAGTTCTTC
CDR3: CASSVGAGGSNEQFF
size: -
J: TRBJ2-1
D: TRBD2
V: TRBV9

DNA: TGTGCCAGCTCACCTGATCAAGGAGGTGAAAAACTGTTTTTT
CDR3: CASSPDQGGEKLFF
size: -
J: TRBJ1-4
D: -
V: TRBV18

DNA: TGTGCCAGCAGCCCACCGGTCCCGCCGGTGTTTTTT
CDR3: CASSPPVPPVFF
size: -
J: TRBJ2-2
D: -
V: TRBV11-2

DNA: TGTGCCAGCAGCTTACCCTACAGGGCCTCCTACGAGCAGTACTTC
CDR3: CASSLPYRASYEQYF
size: -
J: TRBJ2-7
D: -
V: TRBV11-2

DNA: TGTGCCGTGGAAGGTAGCGGGGGGATAGATACGCAGTATTTT
CDR3: CAVEGSGGIDTQYF
size: -
J: TRBJ2-3
D: TRBD2
V: TRBV5-4

DNA: TGCGCCAGCAGCTTGGGGGACAGGGTCCGCACAGATACGCAGTATTTT
CDR3: CASSLGDRVRTDTQYF
size: -
J: TRBJ2-3
D: TRBD1
V: TRBV5-1

DNA: TGCGCCAGCAGCCAAGACAGGGCTCGGGGCACTGAAGCTTTCTTT
CDR3: CASSQDRARGTEAFF
size: -
J: TRBJ1-1
D: TRBD1
V: TRBV5-1

DNA: TGTGCCAGCAGCTTAGAGAACCCAGGGATTCATGGCTACACCTTC
CDR3: CASSLENPGIHGYTF
size: once
J: TRBJ1-2
D: -
V: TRBV7-9

DNA: TGTGCCAGCAGCTTAGGGGGGACAGGGACTATGAACACTGAAGCTTTCTTT
CDR3: CASSLGGTGTMNTEAFF
size: -
J: TRBJ1-1
D: TRBD1
V: TRBV13

DNA: TGTGCCTGGAGTTCGCGGGCTATTCAATCTGGGGCCAACGTCCTGACTTTC
CDR3: CAWSSRAIQSGANVLTF
size: -
J: TRBJ2-6
D: -
V: TRBV30

DNA: TGTGCCAGCAGTTTAGCGGGAGGGCCGACAGATACGCAGTATTTT
CDR3: CASSLAGGPTDTQYF
size: -
J: TRBJ2-3
D: TRBD2
V: TRBV6-5

DNA: TGCGCCAGCAGCCCGGACCCGGGGGAGCAGTACTTC
CDR3: CASSPDPGEQYF
size: -
J: TRBJ2-7
D: -
V: TRBV5-1

DNA: TGTGCCAGCTCACCATACAGGGATAGAGCTCAGCCCCAGCATTTT
CDR3: CASSPYRDRAQPQHF
size: -
J: TRBJ1-5
D: -
V: TRBV18

DNA: TGTGCCATCAGTGAGGGACAGGGGCCCTATGGCTACACCTTC
CDR3: CAISEGQGPYGYTF
size: -
J: TRBJ1-2
D: TRBD1
V: TRBV10-3

DNA: TGTGCCAGCAGCTTATCACAGGGGAGGCCTACCACCTATGGCTACACCTTC
CDR3: CASSLSQGRPTTYGYTF
size: once
J: TRBJ1-2
D: TRBD1
V: TRBV7-9

DNA: TGTGCCAGCAGCCAGGAGGGTTCAGGGACAGGGTCGTTCAATTCACCCCTCCACTTT
CDR3: CASSQEGSGTGSFNSPLHF
size: -
J: TRBJ1-6
D: TRBD1
V: TRBV14

DNA: TGTGCCAGCAGCAGCGGGACAGGGGGAAACACCATATATTTT
CDR3: CASSSGTGGNTIYF
size: -
J: TRBJ1-3
D: TRBD1
V: TRBV27

DNA: TGCGCCAGCAGCCAATTGACAGGGGAGGCGGAGACCCAGTACTTC
CDR3: CASSQLTGEAETQYF
size: once
J: TRBJ2-5
D: TRBD1
V: TRBV4-3

DNA: TGTGCCAGCAGCTTAGGTCCGGGCGAGCAGTACTTC
CDR3: CASSLGPGEQYF
size: -
J: TRBJ2-7
D: -
V: TRBV7-2

DNA: TGTGCCTGGAGTGTACTTCGGTCGATGCAGGAAGTTTACACCTTC
CDR3: CAWSVLRSMQEVYTF
size: -
J: TRBJ1-2
D: -
V: TRBV30

DNA: TGTGCCAGCAGCTTATTCGGGGGGTGGGAGACCCAGTACTTC
CDR3: CASSLFGGWETQYF
size: -
J: TRBJ2-5
D: TRBD2
V: TRBV13

DNA: TGTGCCAGCACCAGCGGGGAGTCCTACGAGCAGTACTTC
CDR3: CASTSGESYEQYF
size: -
J: TRBJ2-7
D: TRBD2
V: TRBV14

DNA: TGTGCCAGCAGCTTAGGGGTAGCGGGGGACACCTACGAGCAGTACTTC
CDR3: CASSLGVAGDTYEQYF
size: -
J: TRBJ2-7
D: TRBD2
V: TRBV11-3

DNA: TGTGCCAGCAGCTTCGACAGTCTCAATGAGCAGTTCTTC
CDR3: CASSFDSLNEQFF
size: -
J: TRBJ2-1
D: -
V: TRBV5-4

DNA: TGTGCCTGCGGGGGGCTCGGAGGTGAAAAACTGTTTTTT
CDR3: CACGGLGGEKLFF
size: -
J: TRBJ1-4
D: -
V: TRBV6-5

DNA: TGCAGTGCCCATACAGATACGCAGTATTTT
CDR3: CSAHTDTQYF
size: -
J: TRBJ2-3
D: -
V: TRBV20-1

DNA: TGTGCCAGTAGTGGCCGGGAGCCCGGAGGGACTGAAGCTTTCTTT
CDR3: CASSGREPGGTEAFF
size: -
J: TRBJ1-1
D: -
V: TRBV19

DNA: TGTGCCAGTAGTATGGACAGGGGGTATGAGCAGTTCTTC
CDR3: CASSMDRGYEQFF
size: -
J: TRBJ2-1
D: TRBD1
V: TRBV19

DNA: TGTGCCACCTTCGGGCTAGCGGGGGGAACGAACACCGGGGAGCTGTTTTTT
CDR3: CATFGLAGGTNTGELFF
size: -
J: TRBJ2-2
D: TRBD2
V: TRBV19

DNA: TGTGCCAGTAGTATGGCCCGAGGGGGCAGTAACACCGGGGAGCTGTTTTTT
CDR3: CASSMARGGSNTGELFF
size: -
J: TRBJ2-2
D: TRBD1
V: TRBV19